The clone carrying this TCR beta chain was observed a handful of times. Its antigen is undetermined. This specimen belongs to a study of radiation and T cells in renal cell carcinoma. Overall study results and limits: From baseline, blood top tumor clonotypes peaked at 2 weeks post-radiation. Without pretreatment biopsies, baseline tumor clonotype presence was undetermined.

The ends were cut back, 5 bases at V and 5 bases at J, with 6 bases in the middle. The length of the CDR3 is 11 residues. Germline values: CDR1 SEHNR, CDR2 FQNEAQ (reference sequence). Here immunoSEQ multiplex PCR was the method, and the copy in TCRdb shows in-frame clones only, minus some. The repertoire consists of 85,000 to 100,000 clones, with 70% to 90% occurring once and the leading ten covering around 7.9%. Stated time point: baseline pretreatment blood. Regarding treatment: 15 Gy SBRT to primary tumor, nephrectomy 4 weeks later. The tumor was a clear cell renal cell carcinoma. The chain uses TRBV7-9 and TRBJ2-5; D not resolved. Sequencing used blood, obtained from a patient whose treatment included radiotherapy and nephrectomy. The source is a man aged 45-65 years with renal cell carcinoma. In nucleotides, the CDR3 is TGTGCCAGCAGCGTCACTGAGACCCAGTACTTC. Protein sequence: CASSVTETQYF.